The 24 T cell receptor beta chains below come from one sample, sequenced in a study of cytomegalovirus exposure and HLA in healthy donors. The PCR ran on 60 Vbeta and 13 Jbeta primers. The table came from immunoSEQ multiplex PCR; TCRdb's copy has only in-frame clones and leaves some out. The sample lists about 180,000 clones, about four fifths occurring once. The material sequenced was PBMCs. All receptors derive from a man aged 35-49 years in good health and CMV-seronegative.

The V call is TRBV11-3, the J call TRBJ2-1; perhaps TRBD2 as D (6 bases). CDR1 and CDR2 (germline): SGHNT, YENEEA. The CDR3 is made up of 14 amino acids. Trimming shortened V by 2 bases and J by 3 bases, and 8 bases separated the two germline ends. CDR3: CASSLTGDYNEQFF. The DNA of the CDR3 is TGTGCCAGCAGCTTAACGGGAGACTACAATGAGCAGTTCTTC.

The chain recombines TRBV18 with TRBJ2-5, with D perhaps TRBD2 (6 bases). The CDR3 contains 12 residues. Germline V gene lookup returns CDR1 KGHSH and CDR2 LQKENI. V shed 3 bases and J shed 7 bases, with 9 bases lying between them. The CDR3 is CASSPQGGTQYF. The CDR3 DNA reads TGTGCCAGCTCACCCCAGGGAGGGACCCAGTACTTC.

The chain combines TRBV28 with TRBJ2-7; D is unclear. Looked up from germline, CDR1 is MDHEN and CDR2 is SYDVKM. V was shortened by 5 bases and J by 3 bases, with 11 bases between the two germline ends. The CDR3 loop spans 13 amino acids. CDR3 residues: CASSIPQVYEQYF. The CDR3 coding sequence is TGTGCCAGCAGTATCCCCCAGGTCTACGAGCAGTACTTC.

The V and J genes are TRBV18 and TRBJ2-3; TRBD1 matches at 7 bases. Trimming at V came to 5 bases and at J to 4 bases, leaving 6 bases not matched to a gene. The CDR3 runs 14 residues. Germline V gene data show CDR1 as KGHSH and CDR2 as LQKENI. In nucleotides, the CDR3 is TGTGCCAGCTCAACGCCTCAGGGGGCAGATACGCAGTATTTT. It encodes CASSTPQGADTQYF.

This clone was observed a single time. The chain uses TRBV6-1 and TRBJ1-5; 7 bases fit TRBD1. CDR3 length: 17 amino acids. V dropped 4 bases and J dropped 0; count of bases not matched to a gene: 9. In germline, CDR1 is MNHNS, CDR2 SASEGT. Here the CDR3 DNA reads TGTGCCAGCAGTGCCGGGACAGCGGGCTATAGCAATCAGCCCCAGCATTTT. Protein sequence: CASSAGTAGYSNQPQHF.

The count of this clone is one. The J gene is TRBJ1-6, the V gene TRBV6-1, with 7 bases aligning to TRBD1. The germline gives CDR1 MNHNS, CDR2 SASEGT. V shed 5 bases and J 8 bases; nucleotides not matched to a gene: 9. The CDR3 contains 15 residues. CDR3 bases: TGTGCCAGCAGTACCAATGACAGGGAGTATTCACCCCTCCACTTT. Protein sequence: CASSTNDREYSPLHF.

The chain combines TRBV27 with TRBJ2-1, with 8 bases that match TRBD2. Looked up from germline, CDR1 is MNHEY and CDR2 is SMNVEV (reference sequence). This CDR3 comprises 12 residues. The V gene end was trimmed by 7 bases and the J gene end by 8 bases; junction bases not matched to a gene: 4. The CDR3 sequence is CASTPGGDEQFF. The CDR3 DNA sequence: TGTGCCAGCACCCCCGGGGGGGATGAGCAGTTCTTC.

This clone was detected only a few times. The chain uses TRBV28 and TRBJ2-3, with 11 positions matching TRBD2. There are 15 residues in the CDR3. The ends lost 9 bases at V and 3 bases at J; junction bases unmatched: 8. Per germline, CDR1 MDHEN and CDR2 SYDVKM. The CDR3 nucleotides read TGTGCCAGTACTAGCGGGAGTACGAGGACAGATACGCAGTATTTT. Its translation is CASTSGSTRTDTQYF.

This chain joins TRBV9 and TRBJ2-3; TRBD2 aligns across 9 bases. V dropped 0 bases and J dropped 3; count of bases not matched to a gene: 5. Germline V gene sequence: CDR1 SGDLS, CDR2 YYNGEE. This CDR3 spans 16 amino acids. The CDR3 coding sequence is TGTGCCAGCAGCGTAGAAGGCGGGGGGGCGACAGATACGCAGTATTTT. Its protein product is CASSVEGGGATDTQYF.

The rearrangement uses TRBV7-6 and TRBJ1-3; 8 bases match TRBD1. This CDR3 contains 17 residues. Germline values: CDR1 SGHVS, CDR2 FNYEAQ. V lost 4 bases to trimming and J lost 8 bases; unmatched junction nucleotides: 16. This CDR3 is CASSYRPPRTGMDTIYF. CDR3 nucleotides: TGTGCCAGCAGCTACCGACCGCCCAGGACAGGGATGGACACCATATATTTT. The full variable domain, in which reference TRBV7-6 and TRBJ1-3 provide the parts outside the CDR3, is GAGVSQSPRYKVTKRGQDVALRCDPISGHVSLYWYRQALGQGPEFLTYFNYEAQQDKSGLPNDRFSAERPEGSISTLTIQRTEQRDSAMYRCASSYRPPRTGMDTIYFGEGSWLTVV.

The chain employs TRBV20-1 and TRBJ2-5, with 8 positions matching TRBD2. This CDR3 is built from 11 residues. Trimming removed 2 bases from V and 7 bases from J; junction bases left unmatched: 0. CDR1 and CDR2 from the germline V gene are DFQATT and SNEGSKA (reference sequence). The CDR3 sequence is CSARRGGTQYF. DNA for the CDR3: TGCAGTGCTAGACGGGGGGGGACCCAGTACTTC.

The chain links TRBV7-9 to TRBJ1-2; 8 bases agree with TRBD1. The J segment lost 8 bases and the V segment lost 8 bases, leaving 4 bases of the junction unmatched. CDR3 size: 11 residues. Per germline, CDR1 SEHNR and CDR2 FQNEAQ (reference sequence). The chain's CDR3 is CASGRTGGYTF. In nucleotides, the CDR3 is TGTGCCAGCGGGAGGACAGGGGGCTACACCTTC.

The rearrangement uses TRBV7-9 and TRBJ1-4; 9 bases align to TRBD1. This CDR3 has 15 amino acids. The germline V gene has CDR1 SEHNR and CDR2 FQNEAQ (reference sequence). The V gene end was trimmed by 5 bases and the J gene end by 2 bases; junction bases not matched to a gene: 3. The CDR3 DNA sequence: TGTGCCAGCAGCCCAGGACAGGGGACTAATGAAAAACTGTTTTTT. It yields the protein CASSPGQGTNEKLFF.

This clone was counted a single time. The chain uses TRBV11-3 and TRBJ2-7; TRBD1 agrees at 7 bases. Germline V gene lookup returns CDR1 SGHNT and CDR2 YENEEA. V gave up 5 bases and J gave up 5 bases; unmatched junction bases: 12. The CDR3 runs 15 residues. CDR3 in DNA: TGTGCCAGCAGCGTCAACGCCCAGGGGGTCCACGAGCAGTACTTC. As protein: CASSVNAQGVHEQYF.

The table lists this clone with a few counts. The CDR3 loop is CASSIQVLVNQPQHF. The CDR3 DNA reads TGTGCCAGCAGCATACAGGTTTTAGTAAATCAGCCCCAGCATTTT. The chain recombines TRBV5-8 with TRBJ1-5; D is perhaps TRBD1 (5 bases). Germline V gene data show CDR1 as SGHTS and CDR2 as YDEGEE. CDR3 length equals 15 residues. V was cut by 4 bases and J by 4 bases, with 15 bases left in between.

The chain recombines TRBV7-3 with TRBJ2-2; D call uncertain. The CDR3 length is 12 residues. Germline V gives CDR1 SGHTA, CDR2 FQGTGA. Between the trimmed V and J ends, which lost 5 bases and 1 base, there was a span of 2 bases. CDR3 in amino acids: CASSLNTGELFF. The CDR3 DNA reads as TGTGCCAGCAGCCTGAACACCGGGGAGCTGTTTTTT.

This rearrangement joins TRBV27 to TRBJ1-4, with 10 bases that match TRBD1. The trim removed 2 bases at V and 2 bases at J, leaving 8 bases unmatched. Germline V gene sequence: CDR1 MNHEY, CDR2 SMNVEV (reference sequence). This CDR3 region has 18 residues. DNA of the CDR3: TGTGCCAGCAGTTTAAGGGGACAGGGGCCTCTTACTAATGAAAAACTGTTTTTT. This translates into CASSLRGQGPLTNEKLFF.

V usage is TRBV29-1 and J usage is TRBJ1-4, with 11 bases that match TRBD1. V lost 5 bases to trimming and J lost 7 bases; unmatched junction nucleotides: 3. Germline V CDR1 and CDR2: SQVTM, ANQGSEA. The CDR3 extends over 13 amino acids. CDR3 loop: CSVTGTGGEKLFF. CDR3 coding DNA: TGCAGCGTTACCGGGACAGGGGGTGAAAAACTGTTTTTT.

The chain recombines TRBV7-8 with TRBJ2-1; 13 bases align to TRBD2. Germline V lookup: CDR1 SGHVS, CDR2 FQNEAQ. The CDR3 has 16 residues. Trimming took 5 bases from V and 8 from J; bases not matched to a gene: 9. For the CDR3, the DNA is TGTGCCAGCAGCCAACACGGGACTAGCGGGATTGATGAGCAGTTCTTC. Translated: CASSQHGTSGIDEQFF.

The rearrangement links TRBV4-1 to TRBJ2-2, with 7 bases identical to TRBD2. Trimming removed 0 bases from V and 5 bases from J; junction bases left unmatched: 12. The length of the CDR3 is 18 residues. The germline V gene has CDR1 MGHRA and CDR2 YSYEKL. The CDR3 DNA follows: TGCGCCAGCAGCCAAGATTTGGGAGGGATGGGTAAGACCGGGGAGCTGTTTTTT. Translated: CASSQDLGGMGKTGELFF.

The rearrangement uses TRBV25-1 and TRBJ2-7, with D possibly matching TRBD1 (6 bases). V was shortened by 6 bases and J by 4 bases, with 13 bases between the two germline ends. The CDR3 has 13 amino acids. CDR1 and CDR2 from the germline V gene are MGHDK and SYGVNS. CDR3 DNA: TGTGCCAGCAGCCGGGACATGGTTTACGAGCAGTACTTC. Its protein product is CASSRDMVYEQYF.

The V and J genes are TRBV21-1 and TRBJ2-3; TRBD2 is taken as the D call from the table, unchecked against the DNA. TRBV21-1 is a pseudogene segment. The CDR3 runs to 17 residues. The chain's CDR3 is CASSKQFRTSGTDTQYF. The CDR3 nucleotides read TGTGCCAGCAGCAAACAATTCAGGACTAGCGGCACAGATACGCAGTATTTT.

The J gene is TRBJ1-1, the V gene TRBV19, with D possibly being TRBD1 (5 bases). Per germline, CDR1 LNHDA and CDR2 SQIVND (reference sequence). The ends were cut back, 4 bases at V and 1 base at J, with 10 bases in the middle. There are 14 residues in the CDR3. The chain's CDR3 is CASSTGPGNTEAFF. The DNA for the CDR3 is TGTGCCAGTAGTACAGGGCCGGGGAACACTGAAGCTTTCTTT.

V gene TRBV5-4 combines with J gene TRBJ2-6, with D perhaps TRBD1 (9 bases). The CDR3 spans 18 residues. The V end was cut by 4 bases, the J end by 1 base, with 18 bases between. Germline V lookup: CDR1 SGHNT, CDR2 YYREEE (reference sequence). The CDR3 sequence: CASSPGGTGMSGANVLTF. DNA for the CDR3: TGTGCCAGCAGCCCGGGGGGGACAGGGATGTCTGGGGCCAACGTCCTGACTTTC.